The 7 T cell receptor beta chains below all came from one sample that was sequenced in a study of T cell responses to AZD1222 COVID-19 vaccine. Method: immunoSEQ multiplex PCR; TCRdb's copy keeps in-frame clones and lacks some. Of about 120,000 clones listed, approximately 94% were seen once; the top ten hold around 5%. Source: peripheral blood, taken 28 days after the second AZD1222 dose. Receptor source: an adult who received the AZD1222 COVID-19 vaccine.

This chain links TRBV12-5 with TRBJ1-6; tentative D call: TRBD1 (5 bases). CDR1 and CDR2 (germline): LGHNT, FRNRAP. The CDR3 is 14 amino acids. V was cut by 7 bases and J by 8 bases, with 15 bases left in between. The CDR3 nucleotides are TGTGCTAGTGCTTCAACTCCGGGACATTCACCCCTCCACTTT. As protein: CASASTPGHSPLHF.

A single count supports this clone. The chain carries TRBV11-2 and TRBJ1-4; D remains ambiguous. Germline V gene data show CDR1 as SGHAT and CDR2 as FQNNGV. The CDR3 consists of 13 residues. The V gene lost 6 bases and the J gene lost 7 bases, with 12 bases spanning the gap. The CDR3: CASSSRGVEKLFF. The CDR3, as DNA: TGTGCCAGCAGTTCAAGAGGCGTTGAAAAACTGTTTTTT. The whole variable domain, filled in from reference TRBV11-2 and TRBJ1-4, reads EAGVAQSPRYKIIEKRQSVAFWCNPISGHATLYWYQQILGQGPKLLIQFQNNGVVDDSQLPKDRFSAERLKGVDSTLKIQPAKLEDSAVYLCASSSRGVEKLFFGSGTQLSVL.

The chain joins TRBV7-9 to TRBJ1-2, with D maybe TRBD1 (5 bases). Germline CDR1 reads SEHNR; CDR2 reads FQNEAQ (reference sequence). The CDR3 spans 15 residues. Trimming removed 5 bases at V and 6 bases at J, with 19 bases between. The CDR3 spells CASSPGVDRPHGYTF. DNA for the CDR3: TGTGCCAGCAGCCCGGGGGTCGACAGACCTCATGGCTACACCTTC.

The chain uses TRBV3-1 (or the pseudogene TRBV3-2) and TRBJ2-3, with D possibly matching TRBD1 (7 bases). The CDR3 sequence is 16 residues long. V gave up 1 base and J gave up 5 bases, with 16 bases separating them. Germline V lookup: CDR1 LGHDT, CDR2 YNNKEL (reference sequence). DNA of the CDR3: TGTGCCAGCAGCCAAGTCGGAGGGGGCCCTCAAGATACGCAGTATTTT. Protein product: CASSQVGGGPQDTQYF.

CDR3 sequence reads: CASSESTDSYEQYF. CDR3 in DNA: TGCGCCAGCAGTGAGTCGACGGATTCCTACGAGCAGTACTTC. The V gene is TRBV10-1, the J gene TRBJ2-7, with D uncertain. Germline assignment: CDR1 WNHNN and CDR2 SYGVQD (reference sequence). The CDR3 loop spans 14 amino acids. V lost 0 bases and J lost 1, with 7 bases in between.

Here the CDR3 reads CASWGDGGRSSYNEQFF. In DNA form, the CDR3 reads TGTGCCAGCTGGGGCGATGGCGGGAGGAGCTCCTACAATGAGCAGTTCTTC. The J gene is TRBJ2-1, the V gene TRBV2; TRBD2 aligns across 8 bases. From germline, CDR1 is SNHLY and CDR2 FYNNEI. Trimming cost V 8 bases and J 0 bases; bases outside gene matches: 12. This CDR3 has 17 amino acids.

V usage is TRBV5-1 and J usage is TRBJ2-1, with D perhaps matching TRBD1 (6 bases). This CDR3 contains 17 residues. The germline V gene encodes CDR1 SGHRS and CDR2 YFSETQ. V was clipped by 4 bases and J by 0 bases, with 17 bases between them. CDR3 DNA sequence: TGCGCCAGCAGCCTCCTACCCGGGACAAGCTCCTACAATGAGCAGTTCTTC. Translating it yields CASSLLPGTSSYNEQFF.